The entry below gives a single T cell receptor (beta chain) sequence along with its context. The antigen remains unidentified. This record belongs to a study of CD8 T cells in Susac syndrome. Study-level points and caveats: The authors acknowledged that the study's TCR sequencing and HLA analysis involved relatively few individuals.

RNA in amounts of 0.5 to 1 ug was reverse transcribed with random hexamers. TCRdb ran MiXCR on the immunoSEQ multiplex PCR reads and lists one entry per CDR3 protein. The sample yields under 150,000 distinct CDR3 sequences, 90% to 95% seen once. Sequencing targeted TCR beta in T cells from blood (CD8+ and CD4+). The CDR3 is made up of 14 amino acids. Trimming took 4 bases from V and 0 from J, leaving 9 bases between them. Per the germline V gene, CDR1 is DFQATT and CDR2 is SNEGSKA (reference sequence). The sample comprised CD8+ T cells from PBMCs. The sequence was collected from a human donor in good health. The genes are TRBV20-1 and TRBJ2-2; no reliable D call. CDR3 sequence: CSANPAANTGELFF. The CDR3 DNA follows: TGCAGTGCTAATCCGGCAGCGAACACCGGGGAGCTGTTTTTT.